One sample yielded the 8 T cell receptor beta chains listed below, sequenced in a study. TCRdb reprocessed the 5' RACE reads via MiXCR and lists one record per CDR3 protein. The sample carries approximately 9,000 distinct CDR3 sequences, roughly 34% recorded once. Cells sorted as Tregs were CD4+, CD25+ and CD127-/low. Specimen: Tregs sorted from blood. The receptors were sampled from a female donor with breast cancer.

This chain links TRBV20-1 with TRBJ1-5, with 9 bases lining up with TRBD1. Losses at the gene ends were 4 bases for V and 4 bases for J; bases not matched to a gene: 14. Germline lookup yields CDR1 DFQATT and CDR2 SNEGSKA (reference sequence). CDR3 length: 17 amino acids. This CDR3 reads CSAKGGHRGRGNQPQHF. The DNA of the CDR3 is TGCAGTGCTAAGGGGGGGCACAGGGGGCGAGGTAATCAGCCCCAGCATTTT.

V is TRBV6-2 or TRBV6-3 and J is TRBJ2-2, with D maybe TRBD2 (6 bases). The CDR3 extends over 15 amino acids. Trimming stripped 8 bases from V and 3 bases from J, with 16 bases between. Germline V gives CDR1 MNHEY, CDR2 SVGEGT. CDR3 nucleotides: TGTGCCAGCGCTCCGGGAGTCCAATACACCGGGGAGCTGTTTTTT. Translation gives CASAPGVQYTGELFF.

This clonotype was seen once. The chain joins TRBV5-1 to TRBJ2-5; a weak D match, TRBD2 (6 bases). Trimming pared 7 bases from V and 3 bases from J, leaving 16 bases between. Germline lookup yields CDR1 SGHRS and CDR2 YFSETQ. This CDR3 is built from 14 residues. CDR3 nucleotide sequence: TGCGCCAGCTCACGGGGGAGTATTGAAGAGACCCAGTACTTC. Residues: CASSRGSIEETQYF.

This clonotype was seen more than once but under ten times. The chain couples TRBV20-1 to TRBJ1-1, with TRBD1 matching over 8 bases. The CDR3 is 12 residues long. After removal of 5 bases from V and 4 bases from J, the junction contained 3 bases not matched to a gene. Germline V gives CDR1 DFQATT, CDR2 SNEGSKA (reference sequence). The CDR3 region is CSAGDRRTEAFF. Written as DNA, the CDR3 is TGCAGTGCTGGGGACAGGCGCACTGAAGCTTTCTTT.

The chain combines TRBV5-1 with TRBJ1-1, with D possibly TRBD1 on 6 matching bases. The CDR3 consists of 14 residues. V dropped 4 bases and J dropped 4 bases, with 14 bases sitting between them. CDR1 SGHRS and CDR2 YFSETQ come from the germline V gene. The CDR3 DNA is TGCGCCAGCAGCCGCACAGGGCTCGTCACTGAAGCTTTCTTT. Translation: CASSRTGLVTEAFF. The variable domain in full, completed from reference TRBV5-1 and TRBJ1-1, reads KAGVTQTPRYLIKTRGQQVTLSCSPISGHRSVSWYQQTPGQGLQFLFEYFSETQRNKGNFPGRFSGRQFSNSRSEMNVSTLELGDSALYLCASSRTGLVTEAFFGQGTRLTVV.

Regarding this clonotype: In this CDR3 the conserved last residue, phenylalanine or tryptophan, is missing, so a read error is likely. The chain recombines TRBV5-1 with TRBJ2-1; 13 bases map to TRBD2. Germline CDR1 is SGHRS and CDR2 is YFSETQ. The V and J ends lost 2 bases and 6 bases, in that order; junction bases with no gene match: 2. The CDR3 runs to 15 residues. The CDR3 DNA reads as TGCGCCAGCAGCTTAAGACTAGCGGGAGGCAATGAGCAGTTCCTC. This translates into CASSLRLAGGNEQFL.

V is TRBV20-1 and J is TRBJ2-7; 7 nucleotides line up with TRBD1. V shed 6 bases and J 0 bases; nucleotides not matched to a gene: 2. Germline V lookup: CDR1 DFQATT, CDR2 SNEGSKA (reference sequence). The CDR3 loop spans 12 amino acids. CDR3 sequence (DNA): TGCAGTGCGGGACAGAACTCCTACGAGCAGTACTTC. Amino acids: CSAGQNSYEQYF.

This clonotype has more than one count but fewer than ten. This chain uses TRBV3-1 with TRBJ2-3; D may correspond to TRBD1 or TRBD2 (5 bases each). CDR1 is LGHDT and CDR2 is YNNKEL in the germline V gene (reference sequence). With 0 bases removed from V and 4 bases from J, the gap between germline ends came to 5 bases. This CDR3 region has 13 residues. The CDR3 region is CASSQEGADTQYF. The CDR3 DNA sequence: TGTGCCAGCAGCCAAGAGGGGGCAGATACGCAGTATTTT.